This T cell receptor (beta chain) stems from a study of blood T cell repertoires in COVID-19. Study-level background: Samples came from the United States, Italy and Spain, spanning acute and convalescent COVID-19.

Per the original data handling: Estimation of nucleated cell counts relied on the amplification of reference gene primers. Sequencing was performed with immunoSEQ multiplex PCR; in TCRdb, only in-frame clones are kept and a portion is missing. The V and J calls and the clone size are those of that table, but D and trimming were determined from the DNA. The top ten hold approximately 7% of the sample, which has around 200,000 clones, under 90% seen once. Trimming took 2 bases from V and 4 from J, leaving 14 bases between them. The CDR3 totals 15 residues. From germline, CDR1 is LGHDT and CDR2 YNNKEL (reference sequence). This clone was counted only a few times.

The sequenced material came from peripheral blood. The V and J genes are TRBV3-1 (or the pseudogene TRBV3-2) and TRBJ1-1; D is ambiguous. The receptor was derived from a human donor in a cohort sampled during active COVID-19. CDR3 bases: TGTGCCAGCAGCCAAAGCCCCCGAGGGTCCACTGAAGCTTTCTTT. Translation: CASSQSPRGSTEAFF.